This T cell receptor (beta chain) was identified during a study of regulatory T cells in long-lasting Graves disease. Study-wide points: Not thyroid tissue but only peripheral blood was studied.

Trimming pared 0 bases from V and 7 bases from J, leaving 18 bases between. CDR3 size: 16 residues. Looked up from germline, CDR1 is MNHEY and CDR2 is SMNVEV (reference sequence). Time point: persistent/refractory GD, antithyroid drugs over 5 years with positive TRAb. From RNA extracted from PBMCs, the TCR library was made. Worth noting for this clonotype: Its specificity is unknown. A read error may be the cause here, since a much bigger clone is one base away.

In building TCR beta libraries, iRepertoire HTBI primers were used together with Arm-PCR of CDR3 regions. TCRdb processed the multiplex PCR reads anew with MiXCR; each CDR3 protein has one entry. The sample contains over 300,000 distinct CDR3 sequences, about 20% of which appear only once. The receptor's source is a female donor with Graves disease. The sample here was peripheral blood mononuclear cells (PBMCs), taken when the disease was refractory, from a patient treated with antithyroid drugs. The chain joins TRBV27 to TRBJ2-5, with D possibly called TRBD1 or TRBD2 (6 bases each). The CDR3 is CASSLSWGQRRGTQYF. The CDR3 region has the DNA TGTGCCAGCAGTTTATCGTGGGGGCAGAGGAGGGGGACCCAGTACTTC.